This TCR beta chain came from a study of regulatory T cells in long-lasting Graves disease. Relying on iRepertoire HTBI primers and Arm-PCR of CDR3 regions, the team built TCR beta libraries. In the original processing: Across all samples, 62 TRBV segments and 14 TRBJ segments were identified. One entry per CDR3 protein results from TCRdb running MiXCR on the multiplex PCR reads. These V and J calls are TCRdb output, not the study's own analysis. There are about 520,000 distinct CDR3 sequences in the sample; around 13% occur only once, and roughly 8.2% lies in the top ten. The time point was: newly diagnosed GD, antithyroid drugs for less than 3 months. The TCR library used RNA extracted from PBMCs. Only a few counts were recorded for this clonotype. Antigen: not known. Whole-study findings and limits: Newly diagnosed patients shared about a thousand public clonotypes; persistent patients shared about 2,700. Persistent disease preferred TRBV28, TRBJ1-2 and TRBJ2-5; new disease, TRBV20-1 and TRBJ2-1.

Germline assignment: CDR1 MNHEY and CDR2 SVGEGT. Between the trimmed V and J ends, which lost 4 bases and 1 base, there was a span of 10 bases. This CDR3 is built from 14 residues. The data were also submitted as part of a second study, on T cells in Graves' hyperthyroidism and ophthalmopathy. That publication notes: The HTBI primer set drove a first-round RT-PCR of the TCR CDR3.

The rearrangement joins TRBV6-2 or TRBV6-3 to TRBJ1-1; no reliable D call. This clonotype was obtained from a woman in her 30s with Graves disease. Sequences were derived from peripheral blood mononuclear cells (PBMCs), sampled at new diagnosis, from a patient treated with antithyroid drugs. In DNA form, the CDR3 reads TGTGCCAGCAGTTTCAACGACGGGAACACTGAAGCTTTCTTT. This encodes CASSFNDGNTEAFF.